The present T cell receptor (beta chain) was sequenced within a study of OX40 agonist ivuxolimab in advanced cancers. The germline V and J ends were trimmed by 0 bases and 7 bases, with 7 bases remaining between them. The CDR3 has 12 amino acids. The germline V gene encodes CDR1 GTSNPN and CDR2 SVGIG (reference sequence). Clones were read by immunoSEQ multiplex PCR, and TCRdb kept only the in-frame ones, dropping some. The sample carries 90,000 or so clones, 91% recorded once. This specimen was CD4+ or CD8+ T cells sorted from blood, taken in a trial of the OX40 agonist ivuxolimab. This receptor was identified in an adult with an advanced solid tumor such as melanoma, head and neck, liver or kidney cancer. V is TRBV30 and J is TRBJ2-1; tentative D call: TRBD2 (5 bases). The CDR3: CAWSVLGNEQFF. CDR3 DNA sequence: TGTGCCTGGAGTGTACTAGGAAATGAGCAGTTCTTC.